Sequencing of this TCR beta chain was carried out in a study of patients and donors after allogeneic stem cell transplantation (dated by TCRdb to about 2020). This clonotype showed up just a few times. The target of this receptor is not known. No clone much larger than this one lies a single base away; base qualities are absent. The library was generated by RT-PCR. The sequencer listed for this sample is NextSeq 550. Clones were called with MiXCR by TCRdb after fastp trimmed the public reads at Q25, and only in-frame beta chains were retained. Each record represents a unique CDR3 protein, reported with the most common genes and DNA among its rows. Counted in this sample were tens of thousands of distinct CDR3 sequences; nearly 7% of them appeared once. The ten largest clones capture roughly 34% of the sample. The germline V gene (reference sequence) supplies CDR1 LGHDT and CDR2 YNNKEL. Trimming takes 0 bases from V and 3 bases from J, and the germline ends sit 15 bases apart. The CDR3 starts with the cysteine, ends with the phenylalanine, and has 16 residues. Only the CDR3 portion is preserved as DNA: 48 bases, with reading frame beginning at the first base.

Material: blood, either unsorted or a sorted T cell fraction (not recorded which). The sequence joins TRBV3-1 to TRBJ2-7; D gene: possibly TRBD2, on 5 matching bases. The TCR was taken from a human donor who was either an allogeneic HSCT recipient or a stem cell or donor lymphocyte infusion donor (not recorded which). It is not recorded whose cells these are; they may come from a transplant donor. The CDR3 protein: CASSQDFGVQIYEQYF. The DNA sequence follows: TGTGCCAGCAGCCAAGATTTCGGGGTTCAGATCTACGAGCAGTACTTC.